This TCR beta chain comes out of a study of cytomegalovirus exposure and HLA in healthy donors. Whole-study results and caveats: Sequencing had likely introduced a cluster of highly shared sequence variants as an artifact.

PCR involved 60 Vbeta and 13 Jbeta primers. The data were produced by immunoSEQ multiplex PCR, yet TCRdb's version contains in-frame clones alone and is incomplete. Of about 130,000 clones in the sample, roughly 80% were seen once. This clone was recorded only once. Its matching antigen is unknown. The receptor's source is a woman aged 40 to 49 in good health and CMV-seropositive. Sequences were obtained from PBMCs.

In nucleotides, the CDR3 is TGTGCCAGCAGCTTGGCCGGTGCTCCAGGGGGCTTTTTTGGCTACACCTTC. This gives the protein CASSLAGAPGGFFGYTF. V is TRBV5-5 and J is TRBJ1-2; 8 bases map to TRBD1. This CDR3 region has 17 residues. The germline V gene encodes CDR1 SGHKS and CDR2 YYEKEE (reference sequence). J lost 7 bases, V lost 0 bases, and 14 bases had no gene match.